This section outlines one TCR beta chain sequence together with its context. The data were obtained in a study of blood T cell repertoires in COVID-19. Study overall: Some COVID-19 samples were acute and others convalescent; all came from the United States, Italy and Spain. T cells, B-cell-depleted T cells, or PBMCs provided the cDNA or gDNA that served as material.

CDR1 and CDR2 from the germline V gene are LGHNA and YSLEER. The CDR3 totals 17 residues. V lost 0 bases, J lost 7 bases, and 12 bases stayed unmatched. The repertoire was sequenced with immunoSEQ multiplex PCR; TCRdb's copy has only in-frame clones and lacks some. This sample yields about 320,000 clones, of which about 85% are seen a single time; approximately 1.9% belongs to the top ten. No more than 2 weeks before study entry, exposed participants had met a case of COVID-19. This rearrangement joins TRBV4-3 to TRBJ1-5; 7 nucleotides line up with TRBD1. The sequence was obtained from a woman younger than 45 who had been exposed to COVID-19. The sequenced sample was PBMCs or T cells enriched from blood (not recorded which). CDR3 region: CASSQDRWGQRRQPQHF. DNA for the CDR3: TGCGCCAGCAGCCAAGATCGGTGGGGACAGCGACGGCAGCCCCAGCATTTT.